This TCR beta chain emerged from a study of regulatory T cells in long-lasting Graves disease. The time point is: persistent/refractory GD, antithyroid drugs over 5 years with positive TRAb. Extracted RNA from PBMCs served as the source of the TCR library. CDR3 regions were amplified by Arm-PCR using iRepertoire HTBI primers to build TCR beta libraries. One entry per CDR3 protein results from TCRdb running MiXCR on the multiplex PCR reads. Of about 290,000 distinct CDR3 sequences listed, around a fifth are singletons. The CDR3 length is 16 residues. Between the trimmed V and J ends, which lost 5 bases and 5 bases, there was a span of 18 bases. Germline V gives CDR1 LNHNV, CDR2 YYDKDF (reference sequence).

The sample in question was peripheral blood mononuclear cells (PBMCs), obtained when the disease was refractory, from a patient treated with antithyroid drugs. This clonotype was obtained from a female donor with Graves disease. The chain couples TRBV15 to TRBJ1-4, with D unresolved. In DNA, the CDR3 is TGTGCCACCAGCCCTATGGCCTATTTGGGGAATGAAAAACTGTTTTTT. Amino acid sequence: CATSPMAYLGNEKLFF.